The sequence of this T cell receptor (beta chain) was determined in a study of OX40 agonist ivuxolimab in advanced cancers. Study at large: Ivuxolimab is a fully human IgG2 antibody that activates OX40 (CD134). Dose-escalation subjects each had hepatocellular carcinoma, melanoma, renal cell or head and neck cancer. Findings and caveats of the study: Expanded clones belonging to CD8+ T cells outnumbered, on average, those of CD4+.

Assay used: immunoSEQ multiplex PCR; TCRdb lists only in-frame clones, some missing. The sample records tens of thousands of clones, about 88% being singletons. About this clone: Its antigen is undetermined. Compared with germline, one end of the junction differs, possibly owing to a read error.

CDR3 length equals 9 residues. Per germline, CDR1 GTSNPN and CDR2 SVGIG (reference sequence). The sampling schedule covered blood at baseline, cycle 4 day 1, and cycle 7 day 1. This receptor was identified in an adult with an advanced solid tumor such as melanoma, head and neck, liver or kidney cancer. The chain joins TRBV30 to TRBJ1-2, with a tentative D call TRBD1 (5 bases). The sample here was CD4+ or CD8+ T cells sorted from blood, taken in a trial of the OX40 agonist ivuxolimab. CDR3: CALLQGDFF. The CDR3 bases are TGTGCCTTATTACAAGGGGACTTCTTC.